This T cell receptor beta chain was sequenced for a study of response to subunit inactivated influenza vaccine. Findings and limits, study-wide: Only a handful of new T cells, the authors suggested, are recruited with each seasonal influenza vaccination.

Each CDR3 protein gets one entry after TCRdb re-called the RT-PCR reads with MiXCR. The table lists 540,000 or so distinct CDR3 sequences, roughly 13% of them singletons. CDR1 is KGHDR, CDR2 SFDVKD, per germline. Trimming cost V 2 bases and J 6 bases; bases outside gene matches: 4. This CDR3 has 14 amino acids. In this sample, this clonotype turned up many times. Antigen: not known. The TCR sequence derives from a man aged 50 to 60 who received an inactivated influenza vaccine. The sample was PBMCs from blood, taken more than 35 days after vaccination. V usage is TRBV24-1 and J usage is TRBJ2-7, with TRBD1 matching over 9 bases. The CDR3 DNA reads TGTGCCACCAGTGATTCGGGACAGGGATCCGAGCAGTACTTC. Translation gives CATSDSGQGSEQYF.